This section outlines one TCR beta chain sequence together with its context. As yet, its antigen is unknown. One junction end does not reproduce the germline sequence, and a read error may be involved. The data were taken from a study of tumor and adjacent non-tumor tissue in lung cancer. Study results and caveats: Compared with tumor, normal lung showed significantly lower TCR diversity.

The library came from three nested PCR rounds adapted from ARM-PCR protocols. Via MiXCR, TCRdb re-called the multiplex PCR reads, giving one row per CDR3 protein. This table has some 80,000 distinct CDR3 sequences, approximately 77% appearing once. This sample's RNA came from whole unsorted tissue. The sample consisted of lung tumor tissue. This clonotype was sampled from a woman in her 40s with non-small cell lung cancer.

The CDR3 coding sequence is TGTGCAAGCGCTGAGGGAAGCACCATATATTTT. It specifies CASAEGSTIYF. The chain couples TRBV6-6 to TRBJ1-3; no clear D. The germline gives CDR1 MNHNY, CDR2 SVGAGI (reference sequence). The CDR3 runs 11 residues.